This is a list of T cell receptor beta chains from one sample in a study of blood T cell repertoires in COVID-19. Measured with immunoSEQ multiplex PCR; TCRdb has only the in-frame clones, and not every one. The repertoire consists of 45,000 to 65,000 clones, with about 90% occurring once and the leading ten covering 3% to 3.5%. Source material: peripheral blood. The receptor source for this set is a human donor in a cohort sampled during active COVID-19. Both conserved end residues are part of each CDR3. Each record gives: D gene, J gene, V gene, clone size, CDR3 protein, CDR3 DNA. A D gene is named only where the DNA matches it firmly. Clone size, where shown, is once, few, many, or a class for clones that have expanded.

d_call: -; j_call: TRBJ1-1; v_call: TRBV5-5; clone_size: -; cdr3_aa: CASSLRTDINTEAFF; cdr3_nt: TGTGCCAGCAGCCTACGGACAGACATTAACACTGAAGCTTTCTTT
d_call: TRBD1; j_call: TRBJ2-7; v_call: TRBV19; clone_size: -; cdr3_aa: CASSIGQGAYEQYF; cdr3_nt: TGTGCCAGTAGTATAGGGCAGGGGGCCTACGAGCAGTACTTC
d_call: TRBD1; j_call: TRBJ2-7; v_call: TRBV18; clone_size: -; cdr3_aa: CASSQDRFLSYEQYF; cdr3_nt: TGTGCCAGCTCACAGGACAGGTTCCTCTCCTACGAGCAGTACTTC
d_call: TRBD2; j_call: TRBJ2-6; v_call: TRBV11-2; clone_size: -; cdr3_aa: CASSPGLAGVGANVLTF; cdr3_nt: TGTGCCAGCAGCCCAGGACTAGCGGGAGTAGGGGCCAACGTCCTGACTTTC
d_call: TRBD1; j_call: TRBJ1-1; v_call: TRBV7-3; clone_size: -; cdr3_aa: CASSSTGDRAEAFF; cdr3_nt: TGTGCCAGCAGCTCGACAGGGGACAGGGCTGAAGCTTTCTTT
d_call: TRBD2; j_call: TRBJ2-7; v_call: TRBV4-1; clone_size: few; cdr3_aa: CASSQDWTSGRFYEQYF; cdr3_nt: TGCGCCAGCAGCCAAGATTGGACTAGCGGGAGGTTCTACGAGCAGTACTTC
d_call: -; j_call: TRBJ1-1; v_call: TRBV2; clone_size: few; cdr3_aa: CASSERGGVTEAFF; cdr3_nt: TGTGCCAGCAGTGAAAGGGGGGGGGTGACTGAAGCTTTCTTT
d_call: TRBD1; j_call: TRBJ2-1; v_call: TRBV11-3; clone_size: -; cdr3_aa: CASSSDREAGNEQFF; cdr3_nt: TGTGCCAGCAGCTCGGACAGGGAAGCGGGCAATGAGCAGTTCTTC
d_call: TRBD1; j_call: TRBJ1-5; v_call: TRBV9; clone_size: -; cdr3_aa: CASSLGGQGVNQPQHF; cdr3_nt: TGTGCCAGCAGCCTAGGTGGGCAGGGGGTCAATCAGCCCCAGCATTTT
d_call: -; j_call: TRBJ2-3; v_call: TRBV5-4; clone_size: -; cdr3_aa: CASSLVSVDTQYF; cdr3_nt: TGTGCCAGCAGCTTGGTGTCGGTAGATACGCAGTATTTT
d_call: TRBD1; j_call: TRBJ2-7; v_call: TRBV7-9; clone_size: -; cdr3_aa: CASSLDRGISRQYF; cdr3_nt: TGTGCCAGCAGTCTTGACAGGGGGATTTCGCGGCAGTACTTC